These T cell receptor beta chains were read from a single sample in a study of blood T cell repertoires in COVID-19. Repertoires were generated with immunoSEQ multiplex PCR, while TCRdb's copy carries only in-frame clones and drops some. The sample has a few hundred thousand clones, approximately 78% seen once. The sequenced material came from peripheral blood. The receptor set was obtained from a woman of 80 years or more with COVID-19, enrolled during active disease. The CDR3 runs from the conserved cysteine through the conserved F or W. The order of the fields is CDR3 protein, CDR3 DNA, J gene, D gene, clone size, V gene. The D gene is left open where the match is weak. Clone size is stated in some rows and not others, as once, few, many or a class when expanded.

CDR3aa: CASRPGIRRDTQYF
CDR3nt: TGCGCCAGCAGACCGGGGATCCGCCGAGATACGCAGTATTTT
j_gene: TRBJ2-3
d_gene: .
abundance: .
v_gene: TRBV10-1

CDR3aa: CASSPVDRGQAFF
CDR3nt: TGTGCCAGCAGCCCAGTGGACAGGGGGCAAGCTTTCTTT
j_gene: TRBJ1-1
d_gene: TRBD1
abundance: once
v_gene: TRBV7-2

CDR3aa: CASSQGLAVFYEQFF
CDR3nt: TGTGCCAGCAGCCAAGGATTAGCTGTATTCTATGAGCAGTTCTTC
j_gene: TRBJ2-1
d_gene: .
abundance: .
v_gene: TRBV3-1/TRBV3-2

CDR3aa: CASTSGLAGNEQYF
CDR3nt: TGTGCCAGCACCTCGGGACTAGCGGGAAACGAGCAGTACTTC
j_gene: TRBJ2-7
d_gene: TRBD2
abundance: .
v_gene: TRBV27

CDR3aa: CATSSQTGEAFF
CDR3nt: TGTGCCACCAGTTCCCAGACGGGTGAAGCTTTCTTT
j_gene: TRBJ1-1
d_gene: .
abundance: few
v_gene: TRBV24-1

CDR3aa: CASSFTSGRGDTQYF
CDR3nt: TGTGCCAGCAGCTTTACTAGCGGTAGGGGAGATACGCAGTATTTT
j_gene: TRBJ2-3
d_gene: TRBD2
abundance: .
v_gene: TRBV5-4

CDR3aa: CASSSLSGILYEQYF
CDR3nt: TGTGCCAGCAGCTCCCTTAGCGGGATCCTCTACGAGCAGTACTTC
j_gene: TRBJ2-7
d_gene: TRBD2
abundance: few
v_gene: TRBV11-2

CDR3aa: CASSITSGATGELFF
CDR3nt: TGTGCCAGCAGTATTACTAGCGGGGCAACCGGGGAGCTGTTTTTT
j_gene: TRBJ2-2
d_gene: TRBD2
abundance: .
v_gene: TRBV6-5

CDR3aa: CASSREGYGYTF
CDR3nt: TGTGCCAGCTCGAGGGAGGGCTATGGCTACACCTTC
j_gene: TRBJ1-2
d_gene: .
abundance: .
v_gene: TRBV28

CDR3aa: CASSQAGTSGQTQYF
CDR3nt: TGCGCCAGCAGCCAGGCCGGGACTAGCGGGCAGACCCAGTACTTC
j_gene: TRBJ2-5
d_gene: TRBD2
abundance: .
v_gene: TRBV4-1

CDR3aa: CASSPTGPTYEQYF
CDR3nt: TGTGCCAGCAGTCCGACAGGCCCTACCTACGAGCAGTACTTC
j_gene: TRBJ2-7
d_gene: .
abundance: .
v_gene: TRBV7-9

CDR3aa: CASSKTQGVEGYTF
CDR3nt: TGTGCCAGCAGCAAGACACAGGGGGTGGAGGGCTACACCTTC
j_gene: TRBJ1-2
d_gene: TRBD1
abundance: .
v_gene: TRBV9

CDR3aa: CASSTTGVYGYTF
CDR3nt: TGTGCCAGCAGCACCACAGGGGTCTATGGCTACACCTTC
j_gene: TRBJ1-2
d_gene: TRBD1
abundance: .
v_gene: TRBV6-2/TRBV6-3

CDR3aa: CASSLAQNTEAFF
CDR3nt: TGCGCCAGCAGTTTAGCACAGAACACTGAAGCTTTCTTT
j_gene: TRBJ1-1
d_gene: .
abundance: .
v_gene: TRBV10-2

CDR3aa: CASSRDRGPNQPQHF
CDR3nt: TGTGCCAGCAGTCGGGACAGGGGGCCAAATCAGCCCCAGCATTTT
j_gene: TRBJ1-5
d_gene: TRBD1
abundance: .
v_gene: TRBV3-1/TRBV3-2

CDR3aa: CASSLAPRDTTNQPQHF
CDR3nt: TGCGCCAGCAGCTTGGCCCCCCGGGACACGACCAATCAGCCCCAGCATTTT
j_gene: TRBJ1-5
d_gene: .
abundance: .
v_gene: TRBV5-1

CDR3aa: CASSDYGFLLQPQHF
CDR3nt: TGTGCCAGCAGTGATTACGGGTTTCTCCTTCAGCCCCAGCATTTT
j_gene: TRBJ1-5
d_gene: .
abundance: .
v_gene: TRBV2

CDR3aa: CSGGQGSEKLFF
CDR3nt: TGCAGCGGGGGGCAGGGCAGCGAAAAACTGTTTTTT
j_gene: TRBJ1-4
d_gene: .
abundance: .
v_gene: TRBV29-1

CDR3aa: CASRVAGSETQYF
CDR3nt: TGTGCCAGCAGAGTAGCGGGAAGTGAGACCCAGTACTTC
j_gene: TRBJ2-5
d_gene: TRBD2
abundance: few
v_gene: TRBV28

CDR3aa: CASSQDLGQGAGPQHF
CDR3nt: TGCGCCAGCAGCCAAGATCTGGGACAGGGGGCAGGGCCCCAGCATTTT
j_gene: TRBJ1-5
d_gene: TRBD1
abundance: .
v_gene: TRBV4-3

CDR3aa: CASSISGGGGELFF
CDR3nt: TGTGCCAGCAGCATTAGCGGGGGCGGCGGGGAGCTGTTTTTT
j_gene: TRBJ2-2
d_gene: TRBD2
abundance: .
v_gene: TRBV7-9

CDR3aa: CASGPPGGSGNTIYF
CDR3nt: TGTGCCAGCGGACCCCCGGGGGGCTCTGGAAACACCATATATTTT
j_gene: TRBJ1-3
d_gene: .
abundance: .
v_gene: TRBV25-1

CDR3aa: CASSEKPSIASLEAFF
CDR3nt: TGTGCCAGCAGTGAAAAGCCTTCCATTGCCTCACTAGAAGCTTTCTTT
j_gene: TRBJ1-1
d_gene: .
abundance: .
v_gene: TRBV6-1

CDR3aa: CATSDTRGSAFF
CDR3nt: TGTGCCACCAGTGATACCAGGGGATCGGCTTTCTTT
j_gene: TRBJ1-1
d_gene: .
abundance: .
v_gene: TRBV24-1

CDR3aa: CASSILGQGEQYF
CDR3nt: TGTGCCAGCTCTATCCTGGGACAGGGCGAGCAGTACTTC
j_gene: TRBJ2-7
d_gene: TRBD1
abundance: .
v_gene: TRBV19

CDR3aa: CASKSGGRNYGYTF
CDR3nt: TGCGCCAGCAAGTCGGGGGGCAGGAACTATGGCTACACCTTC
j_gene: TRBJ1-2
d_gene: .
abundance: .
v_gene: TRBV5-1

CDR3aa: CSASVGLVGGEQYF
CDR3nt: TGCAGTGCTAGTGTCGGACTAGTCGGAGGCGAGCAGTACTTC
j_gene: TRBJ2-7
d_gene: TRBD2
abundance: .
v_gene: TRBV20-1

CDR3aa: CASSPQPLSYNEQFF
CDR3nt: TGTGCCAGCAGCCCACAGCCGTTATCCTACAATGAGCAGTTCTTC
j_gene: TRBJ2-1
d_gene: .
abundance: .
v_gene: TRBV3-1/TRBV3-2

CDR3aa: CASTDRSSNTGELFF
CDR3nt: TGTGCCAGCACCGACAGGTCTTCGAACACCGGGGAGCTGTTTTTT
j_gene: TRBJ2-2
d_gene: .
abundance: .
v_gene: TRBV28

CDR3aa: CASSPGEIYGYTF
CDR3nt: TGTGCCAGTAGCCCAGGGGAAATCTATGGCTACACCTTC
j_gene: TRBJ1-2
d_gene: .
abundance: .
v_gene: TRBV19

CDR3aa: CASSWGWGGETQYF
CDR3nt: TGTGCCAGCAGCTGGGGCTGGGGAGGAGAGACCCAGTACTTC
j_gene: TRBJ2-5
d_gene: .
abundance: .
v_gene: TRBV7-2

CDR3aa: CASSARQDPGNTIYF
CDR3nt: TGTGCCAGCAGCGCGAGACAGGACCCAGGAAACACCATATATTTT
j_gene: TRBJ1-3
d_gene: .
abundance: .
v_gene: TRBV9

CDR3aa: CASSLDPRGHSPLHF
CDR3nt: TGTGCCAGCAGCTTAGATCCCAGGGGGCATTCACCCCTCCACTTT
j_gene: TRBJ1-6
d_gene: TRBD1
abundance: few
v_gene: TRBV11-2

CDR3aa: CASSKNRGKETQYF
CDR3nt: TGCGCCAGCAGCAAGAACAGGGGGAAAGAGACCCAGTACTTC
j_gene: TRBJ2-5
d_gene: TRBD1
abundance: .
v_gene: TRBV5-1

CDR3aa: CASSFFTGTPYEQYF
CDR3nt: TGTGCCAGCAGCTTTTTTACAGGAACTCCCTACGAGCAGTACTTC
j_gene: TRBJ2-7
d_gene: .
abundance: .
v_gene: TRBV7-3

CDR3aa: CAWIGGGRGAFF
CDR3nt: TGTGCCTGGATAGGGGGTGGCAGGGGAGCTTTCTTT
j_gene: TRBJ1-1
d_gene: .
abundance: .
v_gene: TRBV30

CDR3aa: CASSLAEGARSYEQYF
CDR3nt: TGTGCCAGCAGCTTAGCGGAGGGGGCGCGGTCCTACGAGCAGTACTTC
j_gene: TRBJ2-7
d_gene: .
abundance: once
v_gene: TRBV7-2

CDR3aa: CASSPRDRGHNYGYTF
CDR3nt: TGTGCCAGCAGCCCTCGGGACAGGGGACATAACTATGGCTACACCTTC
j_gene: TRBJ1-2
d_gene: TRBD1
abundance: few
v_gene: TRBV3-1/TRBV3-2

CDR3aa: CASSSEVQGRGGEYF
CDR3nt: TGTGCCAGCAGCTCAGAGGTCCAGGGAAGGGGCGGGGAGTATTTT
j_gene: TRBJ2-3
d_gene: .
abundance: .
v_gene: TRBV7-8

CDR3aa: CAGGALGKGEQYF
CDR3nt: TGTGCCGGGGGGGCACTGGGAAAGGGTGAGCAGTACTTC
j_gene: TRBJ2-7
d_gene: .
abundance: .
v_gene: TRBV2

CDR3aa: CATSPGGKGTDTQYF
CDR3nt: TGTGCCACCAGTCCCGGGGGAAAGGGCACAGATACGCAGTATTTT
j_gene: TRBJ2-3
d_gene: .
abundance: .
v_gene: TRBV24-1

CDR3aa: CASSLIGTGTEYEQYF
CDR3nt: TGTGCCAGCAGTTTAATTGGGACAGGGACGGAATACGAGCAGTACTTC
j_gene: TRBJ2-7
d_gene: TRBD1
abundance: .
v_gene: TRBV27

CDR3aa: CASTYSLGEQFF
CDR3nt: TGTGCCAGCACCTACAGTCTCGGTGAGCAGTTCTTC
j_gene: TRBJ2-1
d_gene: .
abundance: .
v_gene: TRBV6-5

CDR3aa: CATSRDSFYGYTF
CDR3nt: TGTGCCACCAGCCGGGACTCCTTCTATGGCTACACCTTC
j_gene: TRBJ1-2
d_gene: .
abundance: .
v_gene: TRBV24-1

CDR3aa: CASSRPVGTGYF
CDR3nt: TGTGCCAGCAGCCGACCTGTCGGGACAGGGTACTTC
j_gene: TRBJ2-5
d_gene: TRBD1
abundance: .
v_gene: TRBV7-9

CDR3aa: CASSSPGMYQETQYF
CDR3nt: TGTGCCAGCAGTTCTCCAGGGATGTACCAAGAGACCCAGTACTTC
j_gene: TRBJ2-5
d_gene: .
abundance: .
v_gene: TRBV27

CDR3aa: CASKAGANTGELFF
CDR3nt: TGTGCCAGCAAGGCAGGGGCGAACACCGGGGAGCTGTTTTTT
j_gene: TRBJ2-2
d_gene: .
abundance: .
v_gene: TRBV2

CDR3aa: CASSVDSTNTEAFF
CDR3nt: TGTGCCAGCAGCGTGGACAGCACGAACACTGAAGCTTTCTTT
j_gene: TRBJ1-1
d_gene: .
abundance: .
v_gene: TRBV9

CDR3aa: CASSEMGQVF
CDR3nt: TGTGCCAGCAGTGAAATGGGACAGGTCTTT
j_gene: TRBJ1-1
d_gene: .
abundance: .
v_gene: TRBV21-1

CDR3aa: CASTSGDVGTEAFF
CDR3nt: TGCGCCAGCACCTCGGGGGACGTGGGCACTGAAGCTTTCTTT
j_gene: TRBJ1-1
d_gene: .
abundance: .
v_gene: TRBV5-1